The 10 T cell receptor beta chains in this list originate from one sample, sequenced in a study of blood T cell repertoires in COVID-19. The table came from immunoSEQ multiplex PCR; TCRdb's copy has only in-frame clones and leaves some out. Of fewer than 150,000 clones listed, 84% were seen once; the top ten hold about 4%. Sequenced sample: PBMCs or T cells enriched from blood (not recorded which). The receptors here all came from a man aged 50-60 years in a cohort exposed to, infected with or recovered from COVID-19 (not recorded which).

CDR3 protein: CASSERGATNSPLHF. The CDR3 coding sequence is TGTGCCAGCAGTGAACGGGGGGCTACGAATTCACCCCTCCACTTT. The chain employs TRBV6-1 and TRBJ1-6; tentatively, D is TRBD1 (6 bases). CDR3 length: 15 residues. From germline, CDR1 is MNHNS and CDR2 SASEGT. Trimming took off 2 bases at V and 7 bases at J, with 12 bases between the two ends.

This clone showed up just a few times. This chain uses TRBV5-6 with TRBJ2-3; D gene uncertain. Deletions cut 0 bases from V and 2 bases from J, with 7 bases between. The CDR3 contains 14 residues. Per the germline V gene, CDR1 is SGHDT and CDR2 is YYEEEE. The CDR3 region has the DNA TGTGCCAGCAGCTTGGTCCCGTCCACAGATACGCAGTATTTT. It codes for CASSLVPSTDTQYF.

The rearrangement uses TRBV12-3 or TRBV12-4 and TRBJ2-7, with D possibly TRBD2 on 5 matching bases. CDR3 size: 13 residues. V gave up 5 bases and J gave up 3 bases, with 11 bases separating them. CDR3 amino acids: CASSPGSYYEQYF. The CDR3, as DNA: TGTGCCAGCAGTCCGGGGAGCTACTACGAGCAGTACTTC.

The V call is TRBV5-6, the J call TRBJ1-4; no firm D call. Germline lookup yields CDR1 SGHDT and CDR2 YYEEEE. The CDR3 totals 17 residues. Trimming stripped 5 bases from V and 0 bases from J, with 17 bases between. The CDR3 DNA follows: TGTGCCAGCAGGAGGAGGGTCAGAAACCCAACTAATGAAAAACTGTTTTTT. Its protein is CASRRRVRNPTNEKLFF.

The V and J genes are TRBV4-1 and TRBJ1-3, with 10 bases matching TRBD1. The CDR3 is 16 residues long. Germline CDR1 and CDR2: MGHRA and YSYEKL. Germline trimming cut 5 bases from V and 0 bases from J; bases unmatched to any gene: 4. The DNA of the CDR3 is TGCGCCAGCAGCGTCCGGGACAGGGGCTCTGGAAACACCATATATTTT. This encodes CASSVRDRGSGNTIYF.

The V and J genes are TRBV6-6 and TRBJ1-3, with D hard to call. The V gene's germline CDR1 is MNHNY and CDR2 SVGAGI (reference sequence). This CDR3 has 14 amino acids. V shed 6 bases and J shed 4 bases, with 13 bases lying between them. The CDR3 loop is CASSYQLSGNTIYF. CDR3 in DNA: TGTGCCAGCAGCTACCAACTCTCCGGAAACACCATATATTTT.

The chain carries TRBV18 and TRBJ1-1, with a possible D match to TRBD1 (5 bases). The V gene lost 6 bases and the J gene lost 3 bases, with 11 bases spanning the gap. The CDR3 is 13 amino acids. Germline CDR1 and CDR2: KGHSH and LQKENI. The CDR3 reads CASSGGRDTEAFF. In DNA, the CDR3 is TGTGCCAGCTCGGGGGGAAGGGACACTGAAGCTTTCTTT.

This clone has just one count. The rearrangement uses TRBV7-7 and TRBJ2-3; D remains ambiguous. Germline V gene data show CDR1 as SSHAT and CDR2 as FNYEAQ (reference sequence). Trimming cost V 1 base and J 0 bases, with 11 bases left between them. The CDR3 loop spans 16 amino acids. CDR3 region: CASSLGISESTDTQYF. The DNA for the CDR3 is TGTGCCAGCAGCTTAGGAATAAGCGAAAGCACAGATACGCAGTATTTT.

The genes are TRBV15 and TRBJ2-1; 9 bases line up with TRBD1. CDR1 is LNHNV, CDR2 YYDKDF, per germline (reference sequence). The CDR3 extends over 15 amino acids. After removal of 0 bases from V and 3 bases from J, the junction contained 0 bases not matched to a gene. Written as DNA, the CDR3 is TGTGCCACCAGCAGAGAGACAGGGGGCTACAATGAGCAGTTCTTC. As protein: CATSRETGGYNEQFF.

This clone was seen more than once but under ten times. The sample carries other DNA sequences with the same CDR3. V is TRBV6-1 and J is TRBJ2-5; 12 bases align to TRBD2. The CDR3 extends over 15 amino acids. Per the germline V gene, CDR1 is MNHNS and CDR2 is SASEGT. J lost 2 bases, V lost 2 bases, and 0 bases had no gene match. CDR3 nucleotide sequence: TGTGCCAGCAGTGAACTAGCGGGGGGGCAAGAGACCCAGTACTTC. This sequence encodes CASSELAGGQETQYF.